This TCR beta chain appears in the sequencing data of a study of blood T cells in healthy people across ages. Notes on the study in general: Both naive CD4+ cell counts and diversity were greater in long-lived donors than in aged donors.

Primers used in a second PCR of roughly 7 to 12 cycles were a sample-barcoded 5' primer and a J-beta primer mix. One entry per CDR3 protein results from TCRdb running MiXCR on the 5' RACE reads. The sample has over 500,000 distinct CDR3 sequences, about 50% seen once. A single count supports this clonotype. The antigen is undetermined. Germline CDR1 SGHAT, CDR2 FQNNGV. This CDR3 contains 12 residues. V was clipped by 11 bases and J by 2 bases, with 10 bases between them. The sequencing sample was made of blood. The source of this sequence is a woman of 80 years or more in good health. V is TRBV11-2 and J is TRBJ2-1, with TRBD1 as a possible D gene (5 bases). The CDR3 DNA is TGTGCCGCCGCCAGGGCCTACAATGAGCAGTTCTTC. Its translation: CAAARAYNEQFF.